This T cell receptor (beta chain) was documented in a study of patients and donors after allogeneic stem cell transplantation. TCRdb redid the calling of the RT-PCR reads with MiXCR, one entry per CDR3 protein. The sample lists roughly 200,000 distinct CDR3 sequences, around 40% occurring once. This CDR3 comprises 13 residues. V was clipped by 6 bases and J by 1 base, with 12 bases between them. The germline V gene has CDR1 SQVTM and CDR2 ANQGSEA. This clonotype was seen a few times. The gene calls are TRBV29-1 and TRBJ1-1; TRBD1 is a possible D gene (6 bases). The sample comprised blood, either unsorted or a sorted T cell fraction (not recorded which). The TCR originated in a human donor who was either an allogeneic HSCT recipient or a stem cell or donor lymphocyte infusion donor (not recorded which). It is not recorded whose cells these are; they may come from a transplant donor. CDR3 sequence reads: CSVAPGQNTEAFF. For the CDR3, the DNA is TGCAGCGTCGCTCCGGGACAGAACACTGAAGCTTTCTTT. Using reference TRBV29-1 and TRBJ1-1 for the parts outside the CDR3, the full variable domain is SAVISQKPSRDICQRGTSLTIQCQVDSQVTMMFWYRQQPGQSLTLIATANQGSEATYESGFVIDKFPISRPNLTFSTLTVSNMSPEDSSIYLCSVAPGQNTEAFFGQGTRLTVV.